This record covers a single T cell receptor beta chain. What it binds is unknown. Method: immunoSEQ multiplex PCR; TCRdb's copy keeps in-frame clones and lacks some. The sample includes about 280,000 clones, more than 75% of them seen just once. These data come from a study of cytomegalovirus exposure and HLA in healthy donors. About the research overall: The 120 validation repertoires used the same platform as the approximately 670 first-cohort repertoires (as reported by a later analysis).

V was trimmed by 1 base and J by 10 bases, leaving 8 bases between them. CDR3 size: 12 residues. The germline CDR1 and CDR2 sequences are SGDLS and YYNGEE. Study-wide points: There were a few CMV-associated chains whose specificity for CMV antigens was confirmed in vitro. One later analysis, an examination of the 100 to 150 validation repertoires, found that first-cohort TCR clusters tended to co-occur in them. Reportedly, diagnosis of cytomegalovirus status by the classifier showed high specificity and sensitivity.

Source material: PBMCs. The receptor comes from a woman under 30 in good health and CMV-seronegative. J is TRBJ1-4 and V is TRBV9; D remains unclear. In DNA form, the CDR3 reads TGTGCCAGCAGCGTAAGCGGTGGAAAACTGTTTTTT. This translates into CASSVSGGKLFF.